This is a list of T cell receptor beta chains from one sample in a study of response to subunit inactivated influenza vaccine. TCRdb redid the calling of the RT-PCR reads with MiXCR, one entry per CDR3 protein. The data show some 640,000 distinct CDR3 sequences, around 14% seen once. This specimen consisted of PBMCs from blood, obtained 14 to 15 days before vaccination. The origin of the receptors is a man in his fifties or sixties who received an inactivated influenza vaccine. CDR3s include the opening cysteine and the closing phenylalanine or tryptophan. Each record gives: V gene, CDR3 length, J gene, clone size, D gene, CDR3 protein, CDR3 DNA. D genes are given only for firm matches. Only part of the rows carry a size: once, few, many, or a class if the clone is expanded.

TRBV6-1	13	TRBJ2-4	few	.	CASSRTEKNIQYF	TGTGCCAGCAGCCGGACAGAAAAAAACATTCAGTACTTC
TRBV11-2	14	TRBJ2-5	many	.	CASSLGGGLETQYF	TGTGCCAGCAGCTTAGGAGGGGGGCTGGAGACCCAGTACTTC
TRBV29-1	12	TRBJ2-1	.	.	CSSPSGPHEQFF	TGCAGCTCCCCGTCGGGGCCCCATGAGCAGTTCTTC
TRBV6-2/TRBV6-3	14	TRBJ1-1	.	.	CASNHPGQNTEAFF	TGTGCCAGCAACCACCCCGGACAGAACACTGAAGCTTTCTTT
TRBV20-1	18	TRBJ2-1	.	TRBD1	CSARGTGGVTSSYNEQFF	TGCAGTGCTAGAGGGACAGGGGGCGTTACTTCCTCCTACAATGAGCAGTTCTTC
TRBV6-2/TRBV6-3	16	TRBJ2-6	.	.	CASSYSGGYNTNVLTF	TGTGCCAGCAGTTACTCTGGAGGGTATAATACCAACGTCCTGACTTTC
TRBV7-2	17	TRBJ2-1	few	.	CASSLARAGLFGNEQFF	TGTGCCAGCAGCTTAGCTCGGGCCGGACTATTTGGCAATGAGCAGTTCTTC
TRBV7-8	14	TRBJ2-1	few	TRBD1	CASSTRGTGNEQFF	TGTGCCAGCAGCACGAGAGGGACAGGGAATGAGCAGTTCTTC
TRBV7-2	12	TRBJ2-7	many	.	CASSLGVGEQYF	TGTGCCAGCAGCTTAGGGGTAGGGGAGCAGTACTTC
TRBV5-1	14	TRBJ2-1	few	TRBD2	CASSQRGVDNEQFF	TGCGCCAGCAGCCAGCGGGGGGTGGACAATGAGCAGTTCTTC
TRBV29-1	13	TRBJ2-3	few	.	CSVVSTTADTQYF	TGCAGCGTTGTGTCCACGACAGCAGATACGCAGTATTTT
TRBV5-1	14	TRBJ2-5	.	TRBD2	CASSPGGDSETQYF	TGCGCCAGCAGCCCCGGGGGGGATTCAGAGACCCAGTACTTC
TRBV4-1	13	TRBJ2-7	.	.	CASSHIGGREQYF	TGCGCCAGCAGCCACATAGGGGGGCGCGAGCAGTACTTC
TRBV11-2	16	TRBJ2-1	.	TRBD2	CASSPWTSGGYNEQFF	TGTGCCAGCAGCCCGTGGACTAGCGGAGGCTACAATGAGCAGTTCTTC
TRBV29-1	16	TRBJ2-5	.	.	CSVGGKGRYLGETQYF	TGCAGCGTTGGAGGGAAAGGACGGTATTTAGGGGAGACCCAGTACTTC
TRBV28	15	TRBJ2-7	.	TRBD2	CASSPPGLAGSFRYF	TGTGCCAGCAGTCCTCCGGGACTAGCGGGTTCTTTTCGGTACTTC
TRBV6-1	17	TRBJ2-2	many	TRBD2	CASNPSSGRTNTGELFF	TGTGCCAGCAATCCTTCTAGCGGCCGAACGAACACCGGGGAGCTGTTTTTT
TRBV20-1	14	TRBJ2-7	many	.	CSARAPDGFYEQYF	TGCAGTGCTAGAGCTCCAGACGGATTCTACGAGCAGTACTTC